A selection of T cell receptor beta chains follows, all from one sample in a study of blood T cells in healthy people across ages. TCRdb re-called the 5' RACE reads with MiXCR, one entry per CDR3 protein. The sample includes about 640,000 distinct CDR3 sequences, 58% of them seen just once. Sequenced sample: blood. Every receptor here comes from a man in his sixties in good health. Both conserved end residues are part of each CDR3. The order of the fields is V gene, D gene, clone size, J gene, CDR3 DNA, CDR3 protein. The D gene is left open where the match is weak. Clone size appears in some rows only: once, few, many, or a class for an expanded clone.

>TRBV5-6|-|-|TRBJ2-1
TGTGCCAGCAGCCGATTCCCCTGGGATGAGCAGTTCTTC
CASSRFPWDEQFF
>TRBV2|-|few|TRBJ1-2
TGTGCCAGCAGTGAATCGGGGGCGGGAGGCTACACCTTC
CASSESGAGGYTF
>TRBV7-9|TRBD1|-|TRBJ2-7
TGTGCCAGCAGGTCCGGGACAGGGGTCTTCTACGAGCAGTACTTC
CASRSGTGVFYEQYF
>TRBV5-1|-|-|TRBJ1-2
TGCGCCAGCAGCCGAATAGGGGAAAATGGCTACACCTTC
CASSRIGENGYTF
>TRBV20-1|TRBD1|-|TRBJ2-1
TGCAGTGCTGGAACCGACAGGGGGCCTGACAATGAGCAGTTCTTC
CSAGTDRGPDNEQFF
>TRBV12-5|TRBD2|-|TRBJ2-1
TGTGCTAGTGGCCGGGGACTAGACAATGAGCAGTTCTTC
CASGRGLDNEQFF
>TRBV10-3|TRBD1|-|TRBJ2-5
TGTGCCATCAGTGTGAACGGGACAGGCCAAGAGACCCAGTACTTC
CAISVNGTGQETQYF
>TRBV20-1|TRBD1|-|TRBJ2-7
TGCAGTGTGGCAGGGGGAATCTCCTACGAGCAGTACTTC
CSVAGGISYEQYF
>TRBV20-1|TRBD1|few|TRBJ2-7
TGCAGTGCTAGAGATTTCCGACTGGACAGGAACGAGCAGTACTTC
CSARDFRLDRNEQYF
>TRBV12-3/TRBV12-4|-|-|TRBJ2-1
TGTGCCAGCAGTGCAGCATCAGGGGGGCCTGAGTTCTTC
CASSAASGGPEFF
>TRBV2|-|-|TRBJ2-7
TGTGCCAATAGGAGGGTCGGGATCTCCTACGAGCAGTACTTC
CANRRVGISYEQYF
>TRBV18|-|-|TRBJ2-1
TGTGCCAGCTCACCAGGTGCGTCCGCCTCCTACAATGAGCAGTTCTTC
CASSPGASASYNEQFF
>TRBV29-1|-|-|TRBJ2-4
TGCAGCGTCGTTGGAGGGGGGAGCAATGAGCAGTACTTC
CSVVGGGSNEQYF
>TRBV29-1|-|-|TRBJ2-1
TGCAGCGTCCCGGGGGCAGCTGATTCCTACAATGAGCAGTTCTTC
CSVPGAADSYNEQFF
>TRBV12-3/TRBV12-4|-|-|TRBJ2-1
TGTGCCAGCAGCTCGGACACTGGTGAGCAGTTCTTC
CASSSDTGEQFF
>TRBV13|TRBD1|few|TRBJ1-4
TGTGCCAGCAGCTTGGAAGGCAACAGGGGTAATGAAAAACTGTTTTTT
CASSLEGNRGNEKLFF
>TRBV5-1|-|-|TRBJ2-3
TGCGCCAGCAGCTCAGCCGTCACACGCACAGATACGCAGTATTTT
CASSSAVTRTDTQYF
>TRBV6-4|TRBD2|-|TRBJ2-1
TGTGCCAGCAGTGACTTCAGCGGGGGGGCCGGTGAGCAGTTCTTT
CASSDFSGGAGEQFF
>TRBV7-2|-|few|TRBJ2-1
TGTGCCAGCAGCGTGGGACCGACGGGTGAGCAGTTCTTC
CASSVGPTGEQFF